This record concerns one T cell receptor beta chain sequence. The data derive from a study of cytomegalovirus exposure and HLA in healthy donors. Primers: 60 Vbeta forward and 13 Jbeta reverse. Repertoires were generated with immunoSEQ multiplex PCR, while TCRdb's copy carries only in-frame clones and drops some. Of roughly 190,000 clones listed, around three quarters are singletons. The CDR3 loop spans 16 amino acids. The V gene end was trimmed by 0 bases and the J gene end by 6 bases; junction bases not matched to a gene: 8. In germline, CDR1 is SGHRS, CDR2 YFSETQ. The gene calls are TRBV5-1 and TRBJ1-4; 7 nucleotides line up with TRBD1. The TCR comes from a woman in her 50s in good health and CMV-seronegative. The sample comprised PBMCs. CDR3 sequence (DNA): TGCGCCAGCAGCTTGGCGGGACAGCTAACATATGAAAAACTGTTTTTT. The encoded protein is CASSLAGQLTYEKLFF.